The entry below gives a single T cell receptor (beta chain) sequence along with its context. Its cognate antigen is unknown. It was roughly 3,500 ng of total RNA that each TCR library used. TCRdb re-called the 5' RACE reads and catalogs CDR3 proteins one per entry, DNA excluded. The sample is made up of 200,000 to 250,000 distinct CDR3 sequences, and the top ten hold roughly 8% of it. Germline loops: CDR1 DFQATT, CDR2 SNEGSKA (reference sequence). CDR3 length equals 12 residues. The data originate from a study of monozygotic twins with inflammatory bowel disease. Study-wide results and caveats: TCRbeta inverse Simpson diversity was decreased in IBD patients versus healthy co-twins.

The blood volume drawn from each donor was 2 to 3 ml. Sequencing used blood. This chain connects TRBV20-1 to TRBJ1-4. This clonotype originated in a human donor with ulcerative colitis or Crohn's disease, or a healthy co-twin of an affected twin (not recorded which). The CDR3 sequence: CSAARMNEKLFF.